The clone carrying this TCR beta chain was counted many times. These data belong to a study of CD8+CD57+ T cells in acquired aplastic anemia. Investigators profiled TCR beta VDJ and CDR3 from genomic DNA template. Each CDR3 protein is one row after TCRdb ran MiXCR on the reads. Of about 42,000 distinct CDR3 sequences in the sample, 65% to 70% were seen once. Per germline, CDR1 SGHTS and CDR2 YDEGEE. V was shortened by 2 bases and J by 5 bases, with 14 bases between the two germline ends. The CDR3 extends over 14 amino acids. The specimen was sorted CD4+, CD8+, or CD8+CD57+ T cells (not recorded which) from PBMCs. The sequence came from a human donor in good health, serving as a control. The chain is built from TRBV5-8 and TRBJ2-7; a weak D match, TRBD2 (7 bases). This CDR3 is CASSFPREGDEQYF. CDR3 DNA sequence: TGTGCCAGCAGCTTCCCCAGGGAGGGGGACGAGCAGTACTTC.